These 14 T cell receptor beta chains came from one sample sequenced in a study of CD8+ T cells in alopecia areata. As to treatment: oral pan-JAK inhibitor, 5-10 mg twice daily. Sequencing used cDNA as its template, made by extracting RNA and reverse transcribing it. Assay: immunoSEQ multiplex PCR; the TCRdb copy retains only in-frame clones and omits some. Altogether about 210,000 clones are present, over 60% being singletons, with the ten largest covering around 4.3%. The source was CD4+ T cells sorted from blood, collected at week 4, from a patient treated with tofacitinib. Receptors were obtained from a human donor with alopecia areata.

The V call is TRBV7-9, the J call TRBJ2-1, with TRBD1 matching over 9 bases. Trimming cost V 6 bases and J 1 base; bases outside gene matches: 10. The CDR3 runs to 17 residues. The germline CDR1 and CDR2 sequences are SEHNR and FQNEAQ (reference sequence). The CDR3 region is CASSSGGDRGSYNEQFF. The CDR3 coding sequence is TGTGCCAGCAGTTCGGGTGGTGACAGGGGGTCCTACAATGAGCAGTTCTTC.

The V gene is TRBV4-1, the J gene TRBJ1-1; a possible D gene is TRBD1 (6 bases). Trimming took off 4 bases at V and 3 bases at J, with 12 bases between the two ends. CDR3 length equals 14 residues. Germline-derived CDR1 and CDR2 are MGHRA and YSYEKL. CDR3 nucleotides: TGCGCCAGCAGCCCGAGACAGGCCGACACTGAAGCTTTCTTT. Protein sequence: CASSPRQADTEAFF.

This chain connects TRBV29-1 to TRBJ1-1; the match to TRBD1 covers 8 bases. CDR1 SQVTM and CDR2 ANQGSEA come from the germline V gene. The J segment lost 4 bases and the V segment lost 2 bases, leaving 6 bases of the junction unmatched. The CDR3 covers 14 residues. This CDR3 is CSVERTGRSTEAFF. The CDR3 bases are TGCAGCGTTGAAAGGACAGGGAGGTCCACTGAAGCTTTCTTT.

The rearrangement joins TRBV7-9 to TRBJ1-2; TRBD1 aligns across 7 bases. Per germline, CDR1 SEHNR and CDR2 FQNEAQ (reference sequence). The CDR3 runs 14 residues. Trimming cost V 4 bases and J 6 bases; bases outside gene matches: 8. The CDR3 coding sequence is TGTGCCAGCAGCTATTCTCAGGGGGTTAATGGCTACACCTTC. Translated, it gives CASSYSQGVNGYTF.

The chain carries TRBV4-3 and TRBJ2-1; TRBD1 might be the D (6 bases). The CDR3 is made up of 17 amino acids. Looked up from germline, CDR1 is LGHNA and CDR2 is YSLEER. V lost 0 bases to trimming and J lost 1 base, with 13 bases between them. In DNA, the CDR3 is TGCGCCAGCAGCCAAGATAATCAGGGGATATCCTACAATGAGCAGTTCTTC. It codes for CASSQDNQGISYNEQFF.

The chain recombines TRBV12-5 with TRBJ2-3, with 8 bases aligning to TRBD1. Germline V CDR1 and CDR2: LGHNT, FRNRAP. V shed 3 bases, J shed 4 bases, and the junction held 6 bases outside the gene matches. The CDR3 runs 15 residues. CDR3 coding DNA: TGTGCTAGTGGTTTTGGCCAGGGGGCGGCAGATACGCAGTATTTT. Its translation: CASGFGQGAADTQYF.

This clone came up a few times. The chain employs TRBV7-2 and TRBJ2-3; D gene ambiguous. Trimming took off 10 bases at V and 1 base at J, with 12 bases between the two ends. The CDR3 spans 13 residues. CDR1 SGHTA and CDR2 FQGNSA come from the germline V gene. CDR3 protein: CANELWGTDTQYF. The CDR3 DNA reads as TGTGCCAACGAGTTGTGGGGCACAGATACGCAGTATTTT.

This clone appeared a few times. The gene calls are TRBV6-5 and TRBJ2-5, with TRBD2 as a possible D gene (6 bases). The CDR3 runs 13 residues. Germline CDR1 reads MNHEY; CDR2 reads SVGAGI. The V gene lost 6 bases and the J gene lost 2 bases, with 10 bases spanning the gap. The CDR3 sequence: CASRGGDQETQYF. The CDR3 coding sequence is TGTGCCAGCAGGGGCGGGGATCAAGAGACCCAGTACTTC.

The rearrangement joins TRBV9 to TRBJ2-1; D might be TRBD1 (6 bases). CDR3 length: 15 amino acids. Germline V gene sequence: CDR1 SGDLS, CDR2 YYNGEE. Deletions cut 2 bases from V and 0 bases from J, with 9 bases between. For the CDR3, the DNA is TGTGCCAGCAGCGTCGGCAGGGGCTCCTACAATGAGCAGTTCTTC. Amino acids: CASSVGRGSYNEQFF.

This clone appeared a few times. The chain links TRBV6-6 to TRBJ2-7; D uncertain. V shed 2 bases and J shed 0 bases, with 5 bases lying between them. Germline-derived CDR1 and CDR2 are MNHNY and SVGAGI (reference sequence). The CDR3 is 13 residues long. The CDR3 is CASSYKGSYEQYF. CDR3 in DNA: TGTGCCAGCAGTTACAAGGGCTCCTACGAGCAGTACTTC.

The rearrangement uses TRBV25-1 and TRBJ1-1, with 9 bases matching TRBD1. This CDR3 spans 13 amino acids. Losses at the gene ends were 8 bases for V and 8 bases for J; bases not matched to a gene: 9. Looked up from germline, CDR1 is MGHDK and CDR2 is SYGVNS. CDR3 protein: CASANEGQGEAFF. The DNA of the CDR3 is TGTGCCAGCGCCAACGAGGGACAGGGAGAAGCTTTCTTT. Combining the CDR3 with reference TRBV25-1 and TRBJ1-1 gives the whole variable domain EADIYQTPRYLVIGTGKKITLECSQTMGHDKMYWYQQDPGMELHLIHYSYGVNSTEKGDLSSESTVSRIRTEHFPLTLESARPSHTSQYLCASANEGQGEAFFGQGTRLTVV.

CDR3 DNA: TGTGCCAGCTCACCAGGACACCCAGATAATTCACCCCTCCACTTT. It translates to CASSPGHPDNSPLHF. This chain links TRBV18 with TRBJ1-6, with D perhaps TRBD1 (5 bases). Per germline, CDR1 KGHSH and CDR2 LQKENI. With 2 bases removed from V and 5 bases from J, the gap between germline ends came to 10 bases. CDR3 length: 15 residues.

This clone is labeled as medium-sized. The V call is TRBV4-2, the J call TRBJ2-7, with a possible D match to TRBD2 (6 bases). The germline V and J ends were trimmed by 5 bases and 10 bases, with 18 bases remaining between them. Germline V gene sequence: CDR1 LGHNA, CDR2 YNFKEQ. CDR3 size: 13 residues. In nucleotides, the CDR3 is TGTGCCAGCAGCGAACCGGGACTCCAAGCACAGTACTTC. Protein: CASSEPGLQAQYF.

V and J are TRBV10-3 and TRBJ2-7; D possibly corresponds to TRBD1 (6 bases). The V end was cut by 0 bases, the J end by 0 bases, with 6 bases between. This CDR3 has 14 amino acids. Germline CDR1 reads ENHRY; CDR2 reads SYGVKD. The CDR3 sequence is CAISESDSSYEQYF. CDR3 DNA sequence: TGTGCCATCAGTGAGTCGGACAGCTCCTACGAGCAGTACTTC.